This T cell receptor beta chain was retrieved from a study of STAT3 mutations in large granular lymphocyte leukemia. Turning to the study itself: Over half of T-LGLL patients had one or more immunosuppressive regimens.

On this clone itself: Its specificity is not known.

The CDR3 is 15 amino acids. Trimming took 0 bases from V and 9 from J, leaving 16 bases between them. Per the germline V gene, CDR1 is LGHNA and CDR2 is YNFKEQ. TCRbeta libraries averaged around 37,000 productive templates per sample. The protocol was immunoSEQ multiplex PCR, while the TCRdb copy is restricted to in-frame clones and leaves out a portion. The sample lists fewer than 6,500 clones, over 70% occurring once. Whole-study results and caveats: Some patients had dominant TCR clones larger than their STAT3 mutant burden. Every T-LGLL patient had at least one immunodominant TCRbeta clonotype. After therapy, about 30% of the 18 patients switched clonotypes, all new clones STAT3 wild type.

This chain uses TRBV4-2 with TRBJ2-3; D gene unclear. The sequence derives from a human donor with T large granular lymphocyte leukemia. Some clones in this sample may be carry-over from other donors' samples. The sample comprised PBMCs. This CDR3 reads CASSQDQSEVGTQYF. The CDR3 bases are TGTGCCAGCAGCCAAGATCAATCGGAAGTAGGGACGCAGTATTTT.